The clone carrying this T cell receptor beta chain was detected a few times. Its antigen is undetermined. These data are taken from a study of T cell repertoires in cytomegalovirus infection. Looking at the study overall: Public TCR beta signatures indicated both CMV infection and matching HLA type. Study-level results: HLA-C-restricted CMV clonotypes gave the most frequent clonotype in two of eight donors. There were carriers of CMV plus the relevant HLA, and cumulative public TCR beta family frequency identified them.

MiXCR was run by TCRdb on the reads, yielding one entry per CDR3 protein. The sample has about 310,000 distinct CDR3 sequences, roughly 17% seen once. The CDR3 covers 14 residues. The V and J ends lost 4 bases and 1 base respectively, with 11 bases between them. Per germline, CDR1 SGHRS and CDR2 YFSETQ. The source of this sequence is a human donor in good health (CMV status not recorded). Some clones in this sample may be carry-over from other donors' samples. Sequenced material: PBMCs. The V and J genes are TRBV5-1 and TRBJ1-1; a possible D gene is TRBD1 (5 bases). In nucleotides, the CDR3 is TGCGCCAGCAGCAAGACAGCCCAGAACACTGAAGCTTTCTTT. It translates to CASSKTAQNTEAFF.